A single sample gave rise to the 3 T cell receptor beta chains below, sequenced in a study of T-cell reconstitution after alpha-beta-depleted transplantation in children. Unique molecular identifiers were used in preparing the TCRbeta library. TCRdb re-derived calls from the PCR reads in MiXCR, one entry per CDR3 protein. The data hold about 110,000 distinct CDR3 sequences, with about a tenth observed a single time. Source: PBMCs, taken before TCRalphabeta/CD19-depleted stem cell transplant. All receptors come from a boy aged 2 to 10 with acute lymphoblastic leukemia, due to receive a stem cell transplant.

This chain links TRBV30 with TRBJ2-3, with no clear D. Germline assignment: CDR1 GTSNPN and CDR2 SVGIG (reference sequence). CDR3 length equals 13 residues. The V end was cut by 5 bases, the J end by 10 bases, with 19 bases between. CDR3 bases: TGTGCCTGGTCTGGGCCCTCGAACTATGCGCAGTATTTT. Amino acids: CAWSGPSNYAQYF. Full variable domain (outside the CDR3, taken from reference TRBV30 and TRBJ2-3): SQTIHQWPATLVQPVGSPLSLECTVEGTSNPNLYWYRQAAGRGLQLLFYSVGIGQISSEVPQNLSASRPQDRQFILSSKKLLLSDSGFYLCAWSGPSNYAQYFGPGTRLTVL.

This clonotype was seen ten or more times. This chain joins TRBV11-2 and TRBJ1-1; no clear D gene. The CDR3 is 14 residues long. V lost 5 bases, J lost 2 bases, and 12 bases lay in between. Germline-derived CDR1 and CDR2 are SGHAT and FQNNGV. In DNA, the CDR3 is TGTGCCAGCAGCGTCAGACGGACTAACACTGAAGCTTTCTTT. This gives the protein CASSVRRTNTEAFF.

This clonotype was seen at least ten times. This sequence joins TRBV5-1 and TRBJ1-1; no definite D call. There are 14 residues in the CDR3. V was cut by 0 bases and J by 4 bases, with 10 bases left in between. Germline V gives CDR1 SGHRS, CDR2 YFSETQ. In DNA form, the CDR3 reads TGCGCCAGCAGCTTGGGCAGGTCAGGCACTGAAGCTTTCTTT. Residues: CASSLGRSGTEAFF.